One and the same sample provided the 3 T cell receptor beta chains below, sequenced in a study of Graves' ophthalmopathy and Graves' hyperthyroidism. TCR beta CDR3 amplification used RNA transcripts. An opening RT-PCR round employed HTBI primers and preceded a second-round multiplex PCR. MiXCR, run by TCRdb on the multiplex PCR reads, gives a single entry per CDR3 protein. There are about 620,000 distinct CDR3 sequences in the sample; about 24% occur only once, and more than 5.5% lies in the top ten. What was sequenced was peripheral blood. Receptors were obtained from a young woman with stable Graves' hyperthyroidism. Some clones in this sample may be carry-over from other donors' samples.

This clonotype has at least ten counts. The rearrangement links TRBV3-1 to TRBJ2-7; weak D call: TRBD1 (5 bases). The germline V gene encodes CDR1 LGHDT and CDR2 YNNKEL (reference sequence). V shed 6 bases and J shed 3 bases, with 18 bases lying between them. This CDR3 region has 15 residues. The CDR3 DNA follows: TGTGCCAGCAGTACCAGGTCAGGGTCCCTCTACGAGCAGTACTTC. Its translation: CASSTRSGSLYEQYF.

This clonotype has only one observation. The chain combines TRBV20-1 with TRBJ1-5, with D possibly matching TRBD1 (6 bases). Looked up from germline, CDR1 is DFQATT and CDR2 is SNEGSKA (reference sequence). Trimming took 3 bases from V and 2 from J, leaving 20 bases between them. The CDR3 runs 17 residues. The CDR3 coding sequence is TGCAGTGCTAGCCGGGACAAAGGGGCTAAGGGCAATCAGCCCCAGCATTTT. As protein: CSASRDKGAKGNQPQHF.

This clonotype appeared many times. The chain recombines TRBV29-1 with TRBJ2-4; D is ambiguous. The CDR3 runs to 16 residues. The germline V and J ends were trimmed by 2 bases and 0 bases, with 14 bases remaining between them. The germline V gene encodes CDR1 SQVTM and CDR2 ANQGSEA. The CDR3 bases are TGCAGCGTTGAATACCACCCGTCCGGAGCCAAAAACATTCAGTACTTC. Encoded protein: CSVEYHPSGAKNIQYF.